Below are 28 T cell receptor beta chains sequenced from a single sample in a study of cytomegalovirus exposure and HLA in healthy donors. Primers included in the PCR were 60 Vbeta and 13 Jbeta primers. Sequencing was performed with immunoSEQ multiplex PCR; in TCRdb, only in-frame clones are kept and a portion is missing. In the table there are 200,000 or so clones, 82% of which are singletons. The specimen was PBMCs. Every receptor here comes from a boy aged 2 to 9 in good health and CMV-seronegative.

V gene TRBV7-2 combines with J gene TRBJ2-5, with D perhaps TRBD2 (6 bases). This CDR3 is built from 14 residues. The V gene's germline CDR1 is SGHTA and CDR2 FQGNSA. V was shortened by 3 bases and J by 2 bases, with 10 bases between the two germline ends. The CDR3 DNA follows: TGTGCCAGCAGCTTGGCGGGGCAACAAGAGACCCAGTACTTC. Residues: CASSLAGQQETQYF.

The gene calls are TRBV5-6 and TRBJ1-2, with D possibly TRBD1 on 6 matching bases. Trimming removed 3 bases at V and 4 bases at J, with 10 bases between. CDR1 and CDR2 (germline): SGHDT, YYEEEE. This CDR3 spans 13 amino acids. Written as DNA, the CDR3 is TGTGCCAGCAGCTCCGGGACATTCTATGGCTACACCTTC. It yields the protein CASSSGTFYGYTF. Variable domain in full (rest from reference TRBV5-6 and TRBJ1-2): DAGVTQSPTHLIKTRGQQVTLRCSPKSGHDTVSWYQQALGQGPQFIFQYYEEEERQRGNFPDRFSGHQFPNYSSELNVNALLLGDSALYLCASSSGTFYGYTFGSGTRLTVV.

This sequence joins TRBV6-1 and TRBJ1-5; D possibly corresponds to TRBD1 (5 bases). Trimming took off 10 bases at V and 4 bases at J, with 20 bases between the two ends. The CDR3 spans 15 residues. In germline, CDR1 is MNHNS, CDR2 SASEGT. The CDR3 is CATGPATSKNQPQHF. The CDR3 region has the DNA TGTGCCACAGGGCCGGCGACAAGTAAGAATCAGCCCCAGCATTTT.

V is TRBV27 and J is TRBJ2-7, with D possibly TRBD2 on 7 matching bases. V was shortened by 3 bases and J by 3 bases, with 15 bases between the two germline ends. Germline V gene data show CDR1 as MNHEY and CDR2 as SMNVEV (reference sequence). The CDR3 contains 15 residues. CDR3: CASSLKGEGVYEQYF. Written as DNA, the CDR3 is TGTGCCAGCAGTTTGAAGGGGGAGGGGGTCTACGAGCAGTACTTC.

The chain combines TRBV6-6 with TRBJ1-5; 8 nucleotides align to TRBD1. CDR1 MNHNY and CDR2 SVGAGI come from the germline V gene (reference sequence). Unmatched junction bases numbered 3, after V lost 6 bases and J lost 2 bases. The CDR3 spans 14 residues. The DNA for the CDR3 is TGTGCCAGCAGACAGGGGGGTGGCAATCAGCCCCAGCATTTT. Translated: CASRQGGGNQPQHF.

J is TRBJ2-1 and V is TRBV7-3; D ambiguous. The germline gives CDR1 SGHTA, CDR2 FQGTGA. The V end was cut by 1 base, the J end by 0 bases, with 13 bases between. The CDR3 runs to 17 residues. CDR3 in DNA: TGTGCCAGCAGCTTAAGGGCCAGCCTGAACTCCTACAATGAGCAGTTCTTC. Protein sequence: CASSLRASLNSYNEQFF.

The V and J genes are TRBV6-5 and TRBJ2-3, with TRBD1 matching 7 bases. Per the germline V gene, CDR1 is MNHEY and CDR2 is SVGAGI. The CDR3 runs to 15 residues. The ends lost 7 bases at V and 1 base at J; junction bases unmatched: 8. In DNA, the CDR3 is TGTGCCAGCAAACTTCTCGGGACAGGCACAGATACGCAGTATTTT. The encoded protein is CASKLLGTGTDTQYF.

The rearrangement joins TRBV6-6 to TRBJ1-2, with a weak D call TRBD1 (5 bases). The CDR3 sequence is 13 residues long. V lost 6 bases, J lost 4 bases, and 12 bases lay in between. Looked up from germline, CDR1 is MNHNY and CDR2 is SVGAGI (reference sequence). The chain's CDR3 is CASSPGGGYGYTF. The CDR3 DNA follows: TGTGCCAGCAGCCCCGGGGGGGGCTATGGCTACACCTTC.

The CDR3 sequence is CASGASGTSGGGETQYF. In DNA, the CDR3 is TGTGCTAGTGGTGCCTCCGGGACTAGCGGGGGGGGAGAGACCCAGTACTTC. The chain employs TRBV12-5 and TRBJ2-5, with 16 bases fitting TRBD2. Germline-derived CDR1 and CDR2 are LGHNT and FRNRAP. V lost 5 bases to trimming and J lost 4 bases; unmatched junction nucleotides: 7. The CDR3 contains 17 residues.

This rearrangement joins TRBV11-1 to TRBJ1-2, with TRBD1 as a possible D gene (5 bases). The CDR3 runs 14 residues. Germline lookup yields CDR1 SGHAT and CDR2 FQDESV (reference sequence). The V gene lost 0 bases and the J gene lost 3 bases, with 8 bases spanning the gap. CDR3 amino acids: CASSLAEGHYGYTF. CDR3 nucleotide sequence: TGTGCCAGCAGCTTAGCGGAGGGGCACTATGGCTACACCTTC.

The rearrangement uses TRBV2 and TRBJ1-5; 8 positions agree with TRBD1. The V gene end was trimmed by 6 bases and the J gene end by 1 base; junction bases not matched to a gene: 5. The CDR3 has 15 amino acids. Germline-derived CDR1 and CDR2 are SNHLY and FYNNEI. The CDR3 protein is CASSVDRGSNQPQHF. The CDR3 region has the DNA TGTGCCAGCAGCGTTGACAGGGGCAGCAATCAGCCCCAGCATTTT.

DNA for the CDR3: TGTGCCAGCAGCTTGGTGGGGGGGCCTGAAGCTTTCTTT. Translated, it gives CASSLVGGPEAFF. The J gene is TRBJ1-1, the V gene TRBV5-4, with TRBD1 as a possible D gene (6 bases). The V end lost 0 bases, the J end lost 6 bases, and 9 bases lay between the germline ends. CDR3 size: 13 residues. Germline CDR1 is SGHNT and CDR2 is YYREEE (reference sequence).

The chain recombines TRBV9 with TRBJ2-2; D unresolved. There are 15 residues in the CDR3. V was shortened by 4 bases and J by 5 bases, with 15 bases between the two germline ends. Germline CDR1 SGDLS, CDR2 YYNGEE. The CDR3 region has the DNA TGTGCCAGCAGCTCGCGTCCCGGAGAAACCGGGGAGCTGTTTTTT. Encoded protein: CASSSRPGETGELFF.

This clone was recorded only once. CDR3 amino acids: CASNIRTGDNEQFF. For the CDR3, the DNA is TGTGCCAGCAACATTCGGACTGGCGACAATGAGCAGTTCTTC. This chain uses TRBV7-9 with TRBJ2-1, with D maybe TRBD2 (5 bases). Germline assignment: CDR1 SEHNR and CDR2 FQNEAQ (reference sequence). Trimming stripped 7 bases from V and 5 bases from J, with 15 bases between. This CDR3 is 14 amino acids long.

J is TRBJ2-1 and V is TRBV19; perhaps TRBD2 as D (7 bases). From germline, CDR1 is LNHDA and CDR2 SQIVND (reference sequence). The ends were cut back, 3 bases at V and 10 bases at J, with 10 bases in the middle. This CDR3 contains 12 residues. CDR3 protein: CASSIGGGEQFF. In nucleotides, the CDR3 is TGTGCCAGTAGTATTGGGGGGGGCGAGCAGTTCTTC. The full variable domain, its missing parts supplied by reference TRBV19 and TRBJ2-1, is DGGITQSPKYLFRKEGQNVTLSCEQNLNHDAMYWYRQDPGQGLRLIYYSQIVNDFQKGDIAEGYSVSREKKESFPLTVTSAQKNPTAFYLCASSIGGGEQFFGPGTRLTVL.

J is TRBJ1-2 and V is TRBV7-2; D not certain. The CDR3 has 13 amino acids. Per germline, CDR1 SGHTA and CDR2 FQGNSA. Trimming removed 5 bases from V and 4 bases from J, with 11 bases in between. Written as DNA, the CDR3 is TGTGCCAGCAGCAGTACAGAATTCTATGGCTACACCTTC. Translation gives CASSSTEFYGYTF. The full variable domain, completed using reference TRBV7-2 and TRBJ1-2, is GAGVSQSPSNKVTEKGKDVELRCDPISGHTALYWYRQSLGQGLEFLIYFQGNSAPDKSGLPSDRFSAERTGGSVSTLTIQRTQQEDSAVYLCASSSTEFYGYTFGSGTRLTVV.

The chain combines TRBV7-2 with TRBJ2-5; D may be TRBD2 (6 bases). V dropped 3 bases and J dropped 7 bases, with 15 bases sitting between them. This CDR3 has 14 residues. Per germline, CDR1 SGHTA and CDR2 FQGNSA. The CDR3 nucleotides are TGTGCCAGCAGCTTGTGGGGGGTCGGGGCGACCCAGTACTTC. It yields the protein CASSLWGVGATQYF.

This clone was counted once. The rearrangement uses TRBV19 and TRBJ1-1; D uncertain. The germline V gene has CDR1 LNHDA and CDR2 SQIVND (reference sequence). The V gene lost 6 bases and the J gene lost 0 bases, with 11 bases spanning the gap. The CDR3 has 14 residues. The CDR3: CASRGRLMNTEAFF. CDR3 nucleotide sequence: TGTGCCAGTAGGGGCAGGCTAATGAACACTGAAGCTTTCTTT.

The V and J genes are TRBV7-9 and TRBJ2-1; 7 bases are shared with TRBD2. The CDR3 has 17 amino acids. J lost 7 bases, V lost 5 bases, and 17 bases had no gene match. The germline V gene encodes CDR1 SEHNR and CDR2 FQNEAQ (reference sequence). Here the CDR3 DNA reads TGTGCCAGCAGCCTAACCCAGCGGGGAAGATTACAGAATGAGCAGTTCTTC. Amino acid sequence: CASSLTQRGRLQNEQFF.

V and J are TRBV6-6 and TRBJ2-7; 8 nucleotides line up with TRBD2. Looked up from germline, CDR1 is MNHNY and CDR2 is SVGAGI (reference sequence). The CDR3 is made up of 16 amino acids. V shed 5 bases and J 2 bases; nucleotides not matched to a gene: 11. CDR3 residues: CASSATLAGLPYEQYF. CDR3 DNA sequence: TGTGCCAGCAGTGCTACTCTAGCGGGCCTCCCCTACGAGCAGTACTTC.

This chain joins TRBV18 and TRBJ1-1; D perhaps matches TRBD1 (5 bases). Trimming pared 5 bases from V and 2 bases from J, leaving 15 bases between. Germline CDR1 reads KGHSH; CDR2 reads LQKENI. There are 15 residues in the CDR3. CDR3 in DNA: TGTGCCAGCTCAAAGATAACAGGCGTAAACACTGAAGCTTTCTTT. It encodes CASSKITGVNTEAFF.

This chain connects TRBV4-2 to TRBJ1-3; weak D call: TRBD1 (6 bases). The germline V and J ends were trimmed by 2 bases and 5 bases, with 19 bases remaining between them. The CDR3 consists of 17 residues. Germline V gene lookup returns CDR1 LGHNA and CDR2 YNFKEQ. CDR3 region: CASSQPGQGQVRNTIYF. The CDR3 region has the DNA TGTGCCAGCAGCCAACCCGGGCAGGGACAAGTTCGAAACACCATATATTTT.

The rearrangement joins TRBV4-3 to TRBJ2-5; TRBD2 agrees at 7 bases. The CDR3 loop spans 14 amino acids. Germline V lookup: CDR1 LGHNA, CDR2 YSLEER. The V segment lost 4 bases and the J segment 5 bases; nucleotides outside the gene matches: 7. DNA for the CDR3: TGCGCCAGCAGCCCGGCGGGGGTGGGGGAGACCCAGTACTTC. This sequence encodes CASSPAGVGETQYF.

The chain carries TRBV7-2 and TRBJ1-2; a weak D match, TRBD1 (6 bases). V gave up 0 bases and J gave up 1 base, with 9 bases separating them. This CDR3 is built from 15 residues. Germline values: CDR1 SGHTA, CDR2 FQGNSA. CDR3 protein: CASSLAPGHNYGYTF. The CDR3 DNA reads TGTGCCAGCAGCTTAGCTCCGGGACATAACTATGGCTACACCTTC.

J is TRBJ1-3 and V is TRBV11-2; 8 bases agree with TRBD1. The V gene end was trimmed by 5 bases and the J gene end by 2 bases; junction bases not matched to a gene: 5. The length of the CDR3 is 15 residues. Germline CDR1 SGHAT, CDR2 FQNNGV. The CDR3 spells CASSPGTGPGNTIYF. CDR3 in DNA: TGTGCCAGCAGCCCCGGGACAGGTCCTGGAAACACCATATATTTT.

DNA of the CDR3: TGTGCCAGCAGTGAATTCCTTTCGGGCGGGGGCTACGAGCAGTACTTC. This codes for CASSEFLSGGGYEQYF. The genes are TRBV6-1 and TRBJ2-7; 7 nucleotides agree with TRBD2. The J segment lost 3 bases and the V segment lost 2 bases, leaving 10 bases of the junction unmatched. The CDR3 has 16 amino acids. Germline CDR1 reads MNHNS; CDR2 reads SASEGT.

The chain is built from TRBV2 and TRBJ2-7; 9 bases map to TRBD1. V was clipped by 5 bases and J by 5 bases; unmatched bases: 7. Germline CDR1 reads SNHLY; CDR2 reads FYNNEI. The CDR3 loop spans 14 amino acids. DNA of the CDR3: TGTGCCAGCAGTTGGGGGACAGGGAGCCACGAGCAGTACTTC. Its protein is CASSWGTGSHEQYF.

The sample holds a few counts of this clone. The chain uses TRBV9 and TRBJ1-2; 12 bases match TRBD1. J was trimmed by 5 bases and V by 4 bases; bases with no gene match: 12. Germline V lookup: CDR1 SGDLS, CDR2 YYNGEE. The CDR3 has 17 amino acids. The CDR3 DNA reads as TGTGCCAGCAGCCCTGGGCGGGACAGGGGGCAAGGATATGGCTACACCTTC. It yields the protein CASSPGRDRGQGYGYTF.